This TCR beta chain appears in the sequencing data of a study of a mutant IDH1 vaccine in newly diagnosed glioma. Study overall: Earlier care involved radiotherapy, temozolomide, or both, and the majority received both.

Trimming removed 7 bases from V and 0 bases from J, with 13 bases in between. The CDR3 is 15 residues long. The germline V gene has CDR1 LGHNA and CDR2 YNFKEQ. Profiled with immunoSEQ multiplex PCR; TCRdb holds only in-frame clones, not every one. The sample includes just over 35,000 clones, 75% to 90% seen only once; the top ten take approximately 15%. Regarding this clone: The antigen is unknown.

Described time point: week 11, during vaccination. The vaccine gave 300 ug of a 20-mer mutant IDH1 peptide subcutaneously per dose. This chain links TRBV4-2 with TRBJ2-1; a possible D gene is TRBD1 (6 bases). This receptor was obtained from a woman in her 30s with glioma. Some clones in this sample may be carry-over from other donors' samples. The sample here was peripheral blood mononuclear cells (PBMCs), taken from a glioma patient whose treatment included an IDH1 peptide vaccine. The CDR3 region is CASTPGQSSYNEQFF. The DNA of the CDR3 is TGTGCCAGCACCCCTGGACAGAGCTCCTACAATGAGCAGTTCTTC.